Following are 15 T cell receptor beta chains from one sample sequenced in a study of blood T cell repertoires in COVID-19. Clones were sequenced by immunoSEQ multiplex PCR, and TCRdb holds only the in-frame ones, with some missing. The data show tens of thousands of clones, around 81% seen once. Material: peripheral blood. These TCRs come from a human donor in a cohort sampled during active COVID-19.

As DNA, the CDR3 is TGTGCCAGCTCACCCCGGGACATTACTATACAAGAGACCCAGTACTTC. This sequence encodes CASSPRDITIQETQYF. This chain uses TRBV18 with TRBJ2-5, with D possibly being TRBD1 (6 bases). V lost 3 bases to trimming and J lost 2 bases, with 16 bases between them. This CDR3 has 16 amino acids. Germline CDR1 KGHSH, CDR2 LQKENI. Combining the CDR3 with reference TRBV18 and TRBJ2-5 gives the whole variable domain NAGVMQNPRHLVRRRGQEARLRCSPMKGHSHVYWYRQLPEEGLKFMVYLQKENIIDESGMPKERFSAEFPKEGPSILRIQQVVRGDSAAYFCASSPRDITIQETQYFGPGTRLLVL.

Only a few counts were recorded for this clone. The J gene is TRBJ1-1, the V gene TRBV7-9, with 12 positions matching TRBD1. CDR1 is SEHNR and CDR2 is FQNEAQ in the germline V gene (reference sequence). V shed 11 bases, J shed 2 bases, and the junction held 21 bases outside the gene matches. CDR3 length equals 19 residues. The CDR3 sequence is CASQLMKAGTGGPNTEAFF. In DNA, the CDR3 is TGTGCCTCGCAGCTTATGAAGGCGGGGACAGGGGGCCCTAACACTGAAGCTTTCTTT. The full variable domain, in which reference TRBV7-9 and TRBJ1-1 provide the parts outside the CDR3, is DTGVSQNPRHKITKRGQNVTFRCDPISEHNRLYWYRQTLGQGPEFLTYFQNEAQLEKSRLLSDRFSAERPKGSFSTLEIQRTEQGDSAMYLCASQLMKAGTGGPNTEAFFGQGTRLTVV.

The chain has TRBV5-6 and TRBJ2-1; D not certain. Trimming shortened V by 4 bases and J by 9 bases, and 14 bases separated the two germline ends. From germline, CDR1 is SGHDT and CDR2 YYEEEE. CDR3 length: 13 residues. The CDR3 DNA sequence: TGTGCCAGCAGCCCCGGTAACCCCCTTGAGCAGTTCTTC. Residues: CASSPGNPLEQFF.

Only one count was recorded for this clone. The chain has TRBV28 and TRBJ1-5; a possible D gene is TRBD1 (5 bases). Trimming removed 11 bases at V and 0 bases at J, with 20 bases between. CDR3 length: 16 residues. Germline CDR1 reads MDHEN; CDR2 reads SYDVKM. The CDR3: CAGGGRGSNSNQPQHF. DNA for the CDR3: TGTGCCGGGGGAGGGCGGGGGTCTAATAGCAATCAGCCCCAGCATTTT. Supplemented by reference TRBV28 and TRBJ1-5, the full variable domain reads DVKVTQSSRYLVKRTGEKVFLECVQDMDHENMFWYRQDPGLGLRLIYFSYDVKMKEKGDIPEGYSVSREKKERFSLILESASTNQTSMYLCAGGGRGSNSNQPQHFGDGTRLSIL.

V gene TRBV5-6 combines with J gene TRBJ1-2; weak D call: TRBD1 (5 bases). The CDR3 extends over 13 amino acids. V was trimmed by 4 bases and J by 8 bases, leaving 15 bases between them. Germline values: CDR1 SGHDT, CDR2 YYEEEE. In DNA form, the CDR3 reads TGTGCCAGCAGCCCAGGGAGGAGCTACGGCTACACCTTC. Its translation: CASSPGRSYGYTF.

This clone was seen once. The CDR3 spells CASSATGLNQPQHF. CDR3 in DNA: TGTGCCAGCAGCGCGACAGGGTTAAATCAGCCCCAGCATTTT. The rearrangement joins TRBV2 to TRBJ1-5, with 7 bases lining up with TRBD1. The CDR3 extends over 14 amino acids. Germline V gene sequence: CDR1 SNHLY, CDR2 FYNNEI. Trimming removed 6 bases from V and 4 bases from J; junction bases left unmatched: 6.

The V gene is TRBV5-1, the J gene TRBJ2-1; 10 bases map to TRBD1. The CDR3 is made up of 15 amino acids. Germline V CDR1 and CDR2: SGHRS, YFSETQ. V lost 3 bases to trimming and J lost 6 bases; unmatched junction nucleotides: 6. For the CDR3, the DNA is TGCGCCAGCAGCTCACTATGGACAGGGGGCAATGAGCAGTTCTTC. Translated, it gives CASSSLWTGGNEQFF.

Written as DNA, the CDR3 is TGTGCCAGCAGCTTAGACTTTACCGGGGAGCTGTTTTTT. Translated, it gives CASSLDFTGELFF. V gene TRBV7-7 combines with J gene TRBJ2-2; D call uncertain. Germline V CDR1 and CDR2: SSHAT, FNYEAQ (reference sequence). The CDR3 consists of 13 residues. V lost 1 base to trimming and J lost 5 bases, with 5 bases between them.

The rearrangement joins TRBV7-8 to TRBJ2-5, with D perhaps TRBD2 (6 bases). Germline CDR1 and CDR2: SGHVS and FQNEAQ. V lost 5 bases and J 4 bases, leaving 17 bases between the germline ends. The CDR3 loop spans 15 amino acids. This CDR3 is CASSRRVRRGETQYF. The CDR3 region has the DNA TGTGCCAGCAGCCGAAGGGTCCGGAGGGGAGAGACCCAGTACTTC.

The J gene is TRBJ2-1, the V gene TRBV7-2; 11 bases are a match to TRBD2. The germline V gene encodes CDR1 SGHTA and CDR2 FQGNSA. This CDR3 is built from 15 residues. V trimming: 7 bases; J trimming: 4 bases; junction bases outside the gene matches: 6. The CDR3 is CASTVTSGGYNEQFF. The CDR3 DNA reads as TGTGCCAGCACCGTCACTAGCGGGGGATACAATGAGCAGTTCTTC.

V gene TRBV4-1 combines with J gene TRBJ2-5, with 8 nucleotides matching TRBD1. The CDR3 extends over 15 amino acids. The J segment lost 1 base and the V segment lost 4 bases, leaving 5 bases of the junction unmatched. Looked up from germline, CDR1 is MGHRA and CDR2 is YSYEKL. DNA of the CDR3: TGCGCCAGCAGCCCCGGACAGGGAGGCCAAGAGACCCAGTACTTC. As protein: CASSPGQGGQETQYF.

J is TRBJ2-2 and V is TRBV6-6; 8 nucleotides match TRBD1. Germline V gene data show CDR1 as MNHNY and CDR2 as SVGAGI (reference sequence). J gave up 5 bases and V 6 bases, and 5 bases lay outside the gene matches. CDR3 length: 14 amino acids. The CDR3 region is CASRDRAATGELFF. As DNA, the CDR3 is TGTGCCAGCAGGGACAGGGCAGCAACCGGGGAGCTGTTTTTT.

The gene calls are TRBV18 and TRBJ1-4, with D perhaps matching TRBD1 (6 bases). The germline gives CDR1 KGHSH, CDR2 LQKENI. The germline V and J ends were trimmed by 8 bases and 8 bases, with 21 bases remaining between them. The CDR3 has 15 amino acids. The CDR3 is CASSSIQGREEKLFF. CDR3 bases: TGTGCCAGCAGTTCTATACAGGGTCGAGAAGAAAAACTGTTTTTT.

V gene TRBV10-3 combines with J gene TRBJ2-5; 9 bases line up with TRBD1. V lost 4 bases to trimming and J lost 4 bases; unmatched junction nucleotides: 4. Per the germline V gene, CDR1 is ENHRY and CDR2 is SYGVKD. This CDR3 has 14 residues. The CDR3 sequence is CAISGDRVGETQYF. The CDR3 nucleotides are TGTGCCATCAGTGGGGACAGGGTGGGAGAGACCCAGTACTTC.

The chain has TRBV21-1 and TRBJ1-6. TRBV21-1 is a known pseudogene. The CDR3 has 18 amino acids. CDR3 in amino acids: CASTVPIPGGRGRSPLHF. The CDR3 nucleotides read TGTGCCAGCACCGTCCCAATCCCCGGAGGGAGAGGTAGGTCACCCCTCCACTTT.